This entry lists 2 T cell receptor beta chains sequenced from one sample in a study of cytomegalovirus exposure and HLA in healthy donors. Clones were sequenced by immunoSEQ multiplex PCR, and TCRdb holds only the in-frame ones, with some missing. The table includes around 200,000 clones, about 81% detected once. Material: PBMCs. The receptors here all came from a woman in her 30s in good health and CMV-seronegative.

The chain is built from TRBV7-3 and TRBJ2-2, with TRBD2 matching over 8 bases. V dropped 0 bases and J dropped 4; count of bases not matched to a gene: 7. Germline V gene sequence: CDR1 SGHTA, CDR2 FQGTGA. The CDR3 has 17 residues. The CDR3, as DNA: TGTGCCAGCAGCTTAACAACGAGCGGGGGTTCCACCGGGGAGCTGTTTTTT. Encoded protein: CASSLTTSGGSTGELFF.

The V call is TRBV28, the J call TRBJ2-7, with D possibly matching TRBD1 (6 bases). CDR1 and CDR2 from the germline V gene are MDHEN and SYDVKM. The CDR3 extends over 14 amino acids. The V and J ends lost 5 bases and 4 bases respectively, with 15 bases between them. CDR3: CASSPGDKDYEQYF. The DNA of the CDR3 is TGTGCCAGCAGTCCCGGGGACAAAGATTACGAGCAGTACTTC.